Detailed here is one T cell receptor (beta chain). This entry belongs to a study of Ad26.COV2.S vaccination and SARS-CoV-2 variants. This table comes from immunoSEQ multiplex PCR, and its TCRdb copy is limited to in-frame clones, with some not included. The profile covers fewer than 400,000 clones, with 75% to 90% appearing a single time and 1.9% taken by the ten largest. Germline V gene lookup returns CDR1 MDHEN and CDR2 SYDVKM. Between the trimmed V and J ends, which lost 0 bases and 2 bases, there was a span of 12 bases. This CDR3 has 16 residues. Treatment denoted: around 19 received Ad26.COV2.S at low or high dose, single or two shots; about 5 received placebo; per-sample allocation not given. Samples analyzed were those drawn on day 63 after the first vaccine or placebo injection.

The sequenced sample was peripheral blood, obtained in a trial of Ad26.COV2.S vaccine versus placebo. This TCR derives from a person aged 18-60 years who received the Ad26.COV2.S COVID-19 vaccine or a placebo. The V gene is TRBV28, the J gene TRBJ2-3; D is ambiguous. The CDR3 is CASSLWAGQSTDTQYF. CDR3 sequence (DNA): TGTGCCAGCAGTTTATGGGCCGGGCAGTCCACAGATACGCAGTATTTT. Full variable domain (outside the CDR3, taken from reference TRBV28 and TRBJ2-3): DVKVTQSSRYLVKRTGEKVFLECVQDMDHENMFWYRQDPGLGLRLIYFSYDVKMKEKGDIPEGYSVSREKKERFSLILESASTNQTSMYLCASSLWAGQSTDTQYFGPGTRLTVL.